These 19 T cell receptor beta chains came from one sample sequenced in a study of T-cell reconstitution after alpha-beta-depleted transplantation in children. Unique molecular identifiers were used to barcode this TCRbeta library. MiXCR, run by TCRdb on the PCR reads, gives a single entry per CDR3 protein. The sample includes roughly 350,000 distinct CDR3 sequences, about 9.3% of them seen just once. The input for sequencing was PBMCs from the stem cell graft donor, taken from the stem cell graft. These receptors came from a human donor who donated a stem cell graft to a child with acute lymphoblastic leukemia.

J is TRBJ2-7 and V is TRBV5-1; D is unclear. Germline V lookup: CDR1 SGHRS, CDR2 YFSETQ. V gave up 0 bases and J gave up 0 bases, with 4 bases separating them. The CDR3 extends over 13 amino acids. CDR3 in DNA: TGCGCCAGCAGCTTGGAACACTCCTACGAGCAGTACTTC. Translated, it gives CASSLEHSYEQYF.

The chain has TRBV5-3 and TRBJ1-5; D ambiguous. TRBV5-3 has ORF status, its function being uncertain. Trimming took off 4 bases at V and 7 bases at J, with 18 bases between the two ends. The CDR3 is 15 amino acids. The DNA for the CDR3 is TGTGCCAGAAGCCCGAAACCTATGAGGGCGCAGCCCCAGCATTTT. It yields the protein CARSPKPMRAQPQHF.

The V gene is TRBV7-9, the J gene TRBJ1-6, with 8 bases matching TRBD1. This CDR3 has 14 amino acids. With 5 bases clipped from V and 9 bases from J, the junction kept 6 bases outside the gene matches. From germline, CDR1 is SEHNR and CDR2 FQNEAQ (reference sequence). CDR3: CASSIDRGGSPLHF. In DNA, the CDR3 is TGTGCCAGCAGCATCGACAGGGGAGGTTCACCCCTCCACTTT.

This clonotype has only a few counts. The CDR3 nucleotides are TGCGCCAGCAGCTACCGAGGACAACAAGAGACCCAGTACTTC. Translated, it gives CASSYRGQQETQYF. The rearrangement uses TRBV5-1 and TRBJ2-5; tentatively, D is TRBD1 (5 bases). Per the germline V gene, CDR1 is SGHRS and CDR2 is YFSETQ. This CDR3 is 14 amino acids long. V gave up 3 bases and J gave up 2 bases, with 11 bases separating them.

The chain has TRBV20-1 and TRBJ2-7, with D tentatively TRBD2 (5 bases). V was clipped by 6 bases and J by 7 bases, with 13 bases between them. The CDR3 totals 11 residues. CDR1 DFQATT and CDR2 SNEGSKA come from the germline V gene (reference sequence). CDR3 protein: CSAKLVTEQYF. The CDR3, as DNA: TGCAGTGCAAAACTAGTAACAGAGCAGTACTTC.

This clonotype was counted a few times. The chain combines TRBV4-1 with TRBJ1-4; 7 bases fit TRBD1. The junction had 6 bases not matched to a gene; V was cut back by 0 bases and J by 8 bases. Germline V gives CDR1 MGHRA, CDR2 YSYEKL. The length of the CDR3 is 15 residues. CDR3 bases: TGCGCCAGCAGCCAAGAAGGGGGCCTCGGAGAAAAACTGTTTTTT. This sequence encodes CASSQEGGLGEKLFF.

The chain employs TRBV5-1 and TRBJ2-5, with 8 bases that match TRBD1. The length of the CDR3 is 14 residues. Looked up from germline, CDR1 is SGHRS and CDR2 is YFSETQ. Germline trimming cut 3 bases from V and 4 bases from J; bases unmatched to any gene: 5. This CDR3 is CASSSAGQGETQYF. CDR3 nucleotide sequence: TGCGCCAGCAGCTCGGCCGGACAGGGAGAGACCCAGTACTTC.

In this sample, this clonotype turned up a few times. The chain couples TRBV9 to TRBJ2-1, with 8 bases lining up with TRBD2. This CDR3 is 14 amino acids long. The trim removed 5 bases at V and 6 bases at J, leaving 7 bases unmatched. Germline V CDR1 and CDR2: SGDLS, YYNGEE. The CDR3 reads CASRGAGGPNEQFF. In DNA form, the CDR3 reads TGTGCCAGCAGAGGCGCGGGAGGCCCCAATGAGCAGTTCTTC.

The table lists this clonotype with a few counts. This chain links TRBV4-1 with TRBJ2-3; tentatively, D is TRBD1 or TRBD2 (6 bases each). Germline V gene lookup returns CDR1 MGHRA and CDR2 YSYEKL. Trimming left V 0 bases short and J 8 bases short, with 15 bases between. The CDR3 spans 15 residues. The CDR3 spells CASSQEASGARTQYF. CDR3 nucleotide sequence: TGCGCCAGCAGCCAAGAAGCCTCGGGGGCGCGTACGCAGTATTTT.

This clonotype was seen a few times. J is TRBJ2-1 and V is TRBV7-2, with a possible D match to TRBD1 (5 bases). CDR1 is SGHTA and CDR2 is FQGNSA in the germline V gene. The CDR3 has 16 amino acids. V was pared by 0 bases and J by 3 bases, with 12 bases between. CDR3: CASSLAVRDSYNEQFF. The CDR3 DNA is TGTGCCAGCAGCTTAGCAGTGCGAGACAGCTACAATGAGCAGTTCTTC.

This clonotype has only a few counts. One end of the junction is discordant with germline, which a read error may explain. The chain links TRBV7-7 to TRBJ2-1, with D maybe TRBD2 (5 bases). The CDR3 consists of 17 residues. Germline CDR1 is SSHAT and CDR2 is FNYEAQ (reference sequence). CDR3 protein: CASSLMTLAGLADEQFF. The CDR3 nucleotides are TGTGCTAGCAGCTTAATGACCCTCGCTGGACTGGCCGATGAGCAGTTCTTC.

This chain uses TRBV20-1 with TRBJ2-2; TRBD2 matches 11 bases. Germline values: CDR1 DFQATT, CDR2 SNEGSKA (reference sequence). The junction had 4 bases not matched to a gene; V was cut back by 0 bases and J by 4 bases. This CDR3 has 16 residues. The DNA for the CDR3 is TGCAGTGCTAGAGATAGGCTAGCGGGAGGCACCGGGGAGCTGTTTTTT. Translated: CSARDRLAGGTGELFF.

The chain employs TRBV5-1 and TRBJ1-1; unclear D gene. CDR3 length equals 15 residues. V lost 2 bases and J 1 base, leaving 12 bases between the germline ends. Germline assignment: CDR1 SGHRS and CDR2 YFSETQ. CDR3 amino acids: CASSFTNSGNTEAFF. The CDR3 bases are TGCGCCAGCAGCTTTACAAACTCGGGGAACACTGAAGCTTTCTTT.

This clonotype occurred a few times. The CDR3 protein is CASSQDVRVEQYF. The CDR3 nucleotides read TGCGCCAGCAGCCAAGATGTCAGGGTCGAGCAGTACTTC. The rearrangement links TRBV4-1 to TRBJ2-7; a weak D match, TRBD1 (5 bases). The ends were cut back, 0 bases at V and 6 bases at J, with 9 bases in the middle. This CDR3 is built from 13 residues. CDR1 MGHRA and CDR2 YSYEKL come from the germline V gene.

In this sample, this clonotype turned up a few times. The chain uses TRBV5-1 and TRBJ1-1; 7 bases line up with TRBD1. V shed 0 bases and J 6 bases; nucleotides not matched to a gene: 5. This CDR3 has 14 amino acids. CDR1 is SGHRS, CDR2 YFSETQ, per germline. CDR3 protein: CASSLGRGTAEAFF. In nucleotides, the CDR3 is TGCGCCAGCAGCTTGGGCAGGGGGACGGCTGAAGCTTTCTTT.

The chain carries TRBV20-1 and TRBJ2-3; D unclear. Germline V lookup: CDR1 DFQATT, CDR2 SNEGSKA (reference sequence). The CDR3 contains 14 residues. V shed 3 bases and J shed 0 bases, with 10 bases lying between them. CDR3: CSASRVTSTDTQYF. The CDR3 DNA follows: TGCAGTGCTAGCCGAGTGACTAGCACAGATACGCAGTATTTT.

The chain employs TRBV6-5 and TRBJ2-3, with D maybe TRBD1 (6 bases). The CDR3 has 15 residues. Germline lookup yields CDR1 MNHEY and CDR2 SVGAGI. Trimming pared 5 bases from V and 4 bases from J, leaving 16 bases between. CDR3 bases: TGTGCCAGCAGTCGCTCGGGACATCGAGCAGATACGCAGTATTTT. Protein: CASSRSGHRADTQYF.

This clonotype was counted ten times or more. The V and J genes are TRBV25-1 and TRBJ1-1; unclear D gene. V lost 3 bases to trimming and J lost 1 base, with 9 bases between them. The CDR3 covers 14 residues. Germline lookup yields CDR1 MGHDK and CDR2 SYGVNS. The CDR3 loop is CASSDPTANTEAFF. CDR3 coding DNA: TGTGCCAGCAGTGACCCCACAGCGAACACTGAAGCTTTCTTT.

This clonotype occurred a few times. This sequence joins TRBV20-1 and TRBJ2-1, with TRBD2 identical over 11 bases. The germline CDR1 and CDR2 sequences are DFQATT and SNEGSKA (reference sequence). The CDR3 runs 17 residues. Germline trimming cut 3 bases from V and 7 bases from J; bases unmatched to any gene: 14. CDR3 residues: CSARGGTSGPRRNEQFF. Written as DNA, the CDR3 is TGCAGTGCTAGGGGTGGGACTAGCGGCCCTAGGAGGAATGAGCAGTTCTTC.